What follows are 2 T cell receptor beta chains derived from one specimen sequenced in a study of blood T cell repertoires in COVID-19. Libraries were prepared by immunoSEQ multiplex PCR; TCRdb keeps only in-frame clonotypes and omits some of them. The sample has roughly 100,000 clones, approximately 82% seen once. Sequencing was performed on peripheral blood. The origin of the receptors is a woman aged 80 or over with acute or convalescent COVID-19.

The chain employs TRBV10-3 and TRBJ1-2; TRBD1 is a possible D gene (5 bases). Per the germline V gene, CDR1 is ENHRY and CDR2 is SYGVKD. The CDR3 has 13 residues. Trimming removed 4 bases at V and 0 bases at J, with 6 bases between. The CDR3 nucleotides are TGTGCCATCAGTGGACAGTCTAACTATGGCTACACCTTC. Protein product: CAISGQSNYGYTF.

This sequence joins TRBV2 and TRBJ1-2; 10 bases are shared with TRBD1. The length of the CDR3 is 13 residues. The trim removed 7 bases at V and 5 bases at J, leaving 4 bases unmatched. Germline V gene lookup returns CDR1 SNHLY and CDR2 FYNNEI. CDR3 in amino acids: CASTRGQGYGYTF. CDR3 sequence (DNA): TGTGCCAGCACCAGGGGACAGGGGTATGGCTACACCTTC.